What follows describes a single T cell receptor (beta chain). Its antigen is undetermined. The data originate from a study of T cells expressing NK-cell markers. Looking at the study overall: Sequencing of TCR beta repertoires drew on sorted CD3+CD56+NKG2C+, CD3+CD56+NKG2C- and CD3+CD56-NKG2C+ T cells. The sequencing cohort of eight donors included seven HCMV-seropositive individuals and one seronegative individual. Notes on the study in general: Of the CD8+ T cell pool in roughly six donors, roughly 1.0-7.5% was accounted for by dominant NKG2C+ clonotypes.

TCRdb re-analyzed the 5' RACE reads; it lists each CDR3 protein once, without DNA. Its table lists about 190,000 distinct CDR3 sequences. This CDR3 is built from 18 residues. Germline V gene data show CDR1 as MDHEN and CDR2 as SYDVKM. Sequencing was done on a sample of blood T cells: a sorted CD56 or NKG2C T cell subset, CD4+ or CD8+ T cells, or bulk PBMC T cells (not recorded which). V and J are TRBV28 and TRBJ2-2; without DNA, the TCRdb call of TRBD2 cannot be checked. This TCR was recovered from a man aged 18 to 69 in good health. The CDR3 sequence is CASSPGTSGGPNTGELFF.